This TCR beta chain was observed in a study of control samples from healthy donors and cancer patients. The table came from immunoSEQ multiplex PCR; TCRdb's copy has only in-frame clones and leaves some out. This sample has roughly 68,000 clones, with around 80% found just once. This CDR3 contains 10 residues. Per the germline V gene, CDR1 is SNHLY and CDR2 is FYNNEI. Trimming shortened V by 6 bases and J by 8 bases, and 4 bases separated the two germline ends. This clonotype originated in a man between 60 and 75 years old in good health. The sequenced sample consisted of blood. The chain links TRBV2 to TRBJ1-4; no reliable D call. CDR3 sequence reads: CASRVEKLFF. In DNA, the CDR3 is TGTGCCAGCAGAGTAGAAAAACTGTTTTTT.